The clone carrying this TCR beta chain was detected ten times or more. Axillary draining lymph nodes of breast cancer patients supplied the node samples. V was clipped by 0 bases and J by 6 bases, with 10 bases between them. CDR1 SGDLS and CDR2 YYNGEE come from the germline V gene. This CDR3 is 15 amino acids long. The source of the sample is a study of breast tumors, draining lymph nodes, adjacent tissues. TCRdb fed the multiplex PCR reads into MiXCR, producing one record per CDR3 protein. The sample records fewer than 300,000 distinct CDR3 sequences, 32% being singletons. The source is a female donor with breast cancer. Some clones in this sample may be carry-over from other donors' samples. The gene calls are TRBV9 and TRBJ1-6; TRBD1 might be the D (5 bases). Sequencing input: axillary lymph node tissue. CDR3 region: CASSVGRGSNSPLHF. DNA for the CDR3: TGTGCCAGCAGCGTAGGCCGGGGGAGTAATTCACCCCTCCACTTT.